A selection of T cell receptor beta chains follows, all from one sample in a study of OX40 agonist ivuxolimab in advanced cancers. Assay: immunoSEQ multiplex PCR; the TCRdb copy retains only in-frame clones and omits some. The repertoire includes 75,000 to 100,000 clones, 70% to 90% of them detected once, and over 1.5% sits in the top ten. This material consisted of CD4+ or CD8+ T cells sorted from blood, taken in a trial of the OX40 agonist ivuxolimab. Source of these receptors: an adult with an advanced solid tumor such as melanoma, head and neck, liver or kidney cancer. CDR3s include the opening cysteine and the closing phenylalanine or tryptophan. A D gene is named only where the DNA matches it firmly. For some rows the clone size is stated as once, few or many, or as a class when expanded; others skip it.

V gene: TRBV11-3
J gene: TRBJ2-7
clone size: .
D gene: .
CDR3 DNA: TGTGCCAGCAGCTTGGTCAGGGAAACCGAGCAGTACTTC
CDR3 protein: CASSLVRETEQYF

V gene: TRBV7-9
J gene: TRBJ2-6
clone size: .
D gene: .
CDR3 DNA: TGTGCCAGCAGGAGTTCTGGGGCCAACGTCCTGACTTTC
CDR3 protein: CASRSSGANVLTF

V gene: TRBV2
J gene: TRBJ1-6
clone size: .
D gene: .
CDR3 DNA: TGTGCCAACCAGAAGGGTAATTCACCCCTCCACTTT
CDR3 protein: CANQKGNSPLHF

V gene: TRBV7-2
J gene: TRBJ1-5
clone size: .
D gene: .
CDR3 DNA: TGTGCCAGTGGGGGAGGGGCGAGTCAGCCCCAGCATTTT
CDR3 protein: CASGGGASQPQHF

V gene: TRBV30
J gene: TRBJ2-1
clone size: .
D gene: .
CDR3 DNA: TGTGCCTGGAAGGCCTACAATGAGCAGTTCTTC
CDR3 protein: CAWKAYNEQFF

V gene: TRBV5-5
J gene: TRBJ1-2
clone size: .
D gene: .
CDR3 DNA: TGTGCCAGCAGCCCCGGACGGGAGGTTGTTTATGGCTACACCTTC
CDR3 protein: CASSPGREVVYGYTF

V gene: TRBV6-6
J gene: TRBJ2-3
clone size: .
D gene: TRBD1
CDR3 DNA: TGTGCCAGCAGCCCCCCTCCCGCCAGGGGGCTAGATACGCAGTATTTT
CDR3 protein: CASSPPPARGLDTQYF

V gene: TRBV7-3
J gene: TRBJ2-1
clone size: .
D gene: TRBD1
CDR3 DNA: TGTGCCAGCAGCTCGCGAGGGGGCGCGGGCTACAATGAGCAGTTCTTC
CDR3 protein: CASSSRGGAGYNEQFF

V gene: TRBV5-4
J gene: TRBJ1-2
clone size: .
D gene: .
CDR3 DNA: TGTGCCAGTACGCGAGGGGGTGGGGGTAACTATGGCTACACCTTC
CDR3 protein: CASTRGGGGNYGYTF

V gene: TRBV6-4
J gene: TRBJ2-7
clone size: once
D gene: .
CDR3 DNA: TGTGCCAGCAGTCACAGGGCGTCCTACGAGCAGTACTTC
CDR3 protein: CASSHRASYEQYF

V gene: TRBV28
J gene: TRBJ2-1
clone size: .
D gene: TRBD2
CDR3 DNA: TGTGCCAGCAGTCCTCGGACTAGCTCCTACAATGAGCAGTTCTTC
CDR3 protein: CASSPRTSSYNEQFF

V gene: TRBV5-6
J gene: TRBJ2-7
clone size: .
D gene: .
CDR3 DNA: TGTGCCAGCAGCCCCGGGACTGTAGACTACGAGCAGTACTTC
CDR3 protein: CASSPGTVDYEQYF

V gene: TRBV11-1
J gene: TRBJ2-3
clone size: few
D gene: .
CDR3 DNA: TGTGCCAGCAGCTTATGGGACGGTCTCACAGATACGCAGTATTTT
CDR3 protein: CASSLWDGLTDTQYF

V gene: TRBV6-1
J gene: TRBJ1-3
clone size: .
D gene: .
CDR3 DNA: TGTGCCAGCAGTGAACTGGGCAGCGGAAACACCATATATTTT
CDR3 protein: CASSELGSGNTIYF

V gene: TRBV15
J gene: TRBJ2-7
clone size: .
D gene: TRBD1
CDR3 DNA: TGTGCCACCAGCAGGGGGACAGGGGGTTCCTACGAGCAGTACTTC
CDR3 protein: CATSRGTGGSYEQYF

V gene: TRBV28
J gene: TRBJ2-1
clone size: few
D gene: TRBD2
CDR3 DNA: TGTGCCAGCAGTTTATTAGGCCTAGCGGGAAGAAATGAGCAGTTCTTC
CDR3 protein: CASSLLGLAGRNEQFF

V gene: TRBV10-3
J gene: TRBJ1-5
clone size: .
D gene: TRBD1
CDR3 DNA: TGTGCCATCAGTGAGCATGACAGGGGTAAACAGCCCCAGCATTTT
CDR3 protein: CAISEHDRGKQPQHF

V gene: TRBV28
J gene: TRBJ2-7
clone size: .
D gene: .
CDR3 DNA: TGTGCCAGCAGTCCGGGATTTGGGTACGAGCAGTACTTC
CDR3 protein: CASSPGFGYEQYF

V gene: TRBV6-5
J gene: TRBJ1-5
clone size: .
D gene: .
CDR3 DNA: TGTGCCAGCAGTTTGACAGGTGGAAGACAGCCCCAGCATTTT
CDR3 protein: CASSLTGGRQPQHF

V gene: TRBV2
J gene: TRBJ2-2
clone size: many
D gene: .
CDR3 DNA: TGTGCCAGCAGTGGGACCGACGCGAACACCGGGGAGCTGTTTTTT
CDR3 protein: CASSGTDANTGELFF

V gene: TRBV19
J gene: TRBJ1-4
clone size: .
D gene: .
CDR3 DNA: TGTGCCAGTAAAAGGCCCGCAACTAATGAAAAACTGTTTTTT
CDR3 protein: CASKRPATNEKLFF

V gene: TRBV11-2
J gene: TRBJ1-1
clone size: .
D gene: .
CDR3 DNA: TGTGCCAGCAGCCCGCAGACGTATTTAGAAGCTTTCTTT
CDR3 protein: CASSPQTYLEAFF

V gene: TRBV2
J gene: TRBJ2-5
clone size: .
D gene: TRBD1
CDR3 DNA: TGTGCCAGCGCGAAGGACAGGGGAGAGACCCAGTACTTC
CDR3 protein: CASAKDRGETQYF

V gene: TRBV29-1
J gene: TRBJ2-3
clone size: .
D gene: TRBD2
CDR3 DNA: TGCAGCGTTGATGGCGGGAGGATCAGCACAGATACGCAGTATTTT
CDR3 protein: CSVDGGRISTDTQYF

V gene: TRBV30
J gene: TRBJ2-2
clone size: .
D gene: .
CDR3 DNA: TGTGCCTGGAGTGTACGCGGGGCCGGGGAGCTGTTTTTT
CDR3 protein: CAWSVRGAGELFF

V gene: TRBV11-2
J gene: TRBJ2-3
clone size: .
D gene: .
CDR3 DNA: TGTGCCAGCAGCCCGAACAGGGCGAGCACAGATACGCAGTATTTT
CDR3 protein: CASSPNRASTDTQYF

V gene: TRBV18
J gene: TRBJ2-3
clone size: .
D gene: TRBD1
CDR3 DNA: TGTGCCAGCTCAACGGGACAGGTAGTGGATACGCAGTATTTT
CDR3 protein: CASSTGQVVDTQYF

V gene: TRBV10-3
J gene: TRBJ1-2
clone size: once
D gene: TRBD1
CDR3 DNA: TGTGCCATCAGTGAAGAAGGGGGCAGGGGGCGCATAGGCTACACCTTC
CDR3 protein: CAISEEGGRGRIGYTF

V gene: TRBV14
J gene: TRBJ2-3
clone size: .
D gene: TRBD2
CDR3 DNA: TGTGCCAGCAGCCCGCATCCTGGACTAGCGGGGGCTTGGGCGCAGTATTTT
CDR3 protein: CASSPHPGLAGAWAQYF

V gene: TRBV11-2
J gene: TRBJ2-1
clone size: .
D gene: .
CDR3 DNA: TGTGCCAGCAGCTTAGCGGTAGCCTCAAACTCCTACAATGAGCAGTTCTTC
CDR3 protein: CASSLAVASNSYNEQFF

V gene: TRBV19
J gene: TRBJ2-1
clone size: few
D gene: .
CDR3 DNA: TGTGCCAGTAGTAACACTCTGGGGGATGAGCAGTTCTTC
CDR3 protein: CASSNTLGDEQFF

V gene: TRBV28
J gene: TRBJ2-3
clone size: .
D gene: TRBD2
CDR3 DNA: TGTGCCAGCAGTCCAACTAGCGGGAGGGCAGATACGCAGTATTTT
CDR3 protein: CASSPTSGRADTQYF

V gene: TRBV7-7
J gene: TRBJ1-5
clone size: .
D gene: .
CDR3 DNA: TGTGCTAGCAGCTTAGAGGTAGGACAGCCCCAGCATTTT
CDR3 protein: CASSLEVGQPQHF

V gene: TRBV5-1
J gene: TRBJ2-7
clone size: .
D gene: .
CDR3 DNA: TGCGCCAGCAGCTTGGGAGGCTGGGATAACGAGCAGTACTTC
CDR3 protein: CASSLGGWDNEQYF

V gene: TRBV15
J gene: TRBJ2-5
clone size: .
D gene: TRBD1
CDR3 DNA: TGTGCCACCAGCGGACAGGGGGCGCGTGTAGTCGCGACCCAGTACTTC
CDR3 protein: CATSGQGARVVATQYF

V gene: TRBV2
J gene: TRBJ2-5
clone size: .
D gene: TRBD1
CDR3 DNA: TGTGCCAGCAGTAAGGATGGACAGGGTGGGGAGACCCAGTACTTC
CDR3 protein: CASSKDGQGGETQYF

V gene: TRBV5-4
J gene: TRBJ2-3
clone size: .
D gene: TRBD2
CDR3 DNA: TGTGCCAGCAGCTTGTCAACTAGCGGGAGGGGAATGACCGATACGCAGTATTTT
CDR3 protein: CASSLSTSGRGMTDTQYF

V gene: TRBV7-8
J gene: TRBJ2-7
clone size: .
D gene: TRBD1
CDR3 DNA: TGTGCCAGCAGCTTATTCCTCGACAGGGTGTACGAGCAGTACTTC
CDR3 protein: CASSLFLDRVYEQYF

V gene: TRBV5-1
J gene: TRBJ1-2
clone size: .
D gene: .
CDR3 DNA: TGCGCCAGCAGCTTGTCCGGGGAAAACTATGGCTACACCTTC
CDR3 protein: CASSLSGENYGYTF

V gene: TRBV11-3
J gene: TRBJ2-1
clone size: .
D gene: TRBD1
CDR3 DNA: TGTGCCAGCAGCTTAGTGGGCCTAGGGGGCAAATCCTACAATGAGCAGTTCTTC
CDR3 protein: CASSLVGLGGKSYNEQFF

V gene: TRBV6-1
J gene: TRBJ1-4
clone size: .
D gene: TRBD1
CDR3 DNA: TGTGCCACCAAAACAGGGGCAACTAATGAAAAACTGTTTTTT
CDR3 protein: CATKTGATNEKLFF

V gene: TRBV13
J gene: TRBJ2-5
clone size: .
D gene: .
CDR3 DNA: TGTGCCAGCAGCTTAGGCCGCTCGGTTCAAGAGACCCAGTACTTC
CDR3 protein: CASSLGRSVQETQYF

V gene: TRBV6-5
J gene: TRBJ2-7
clone size: .
D gene: .
CDR3 DNA: TGTGCCAGCCCCCCCACTGCACCCAAGCCCCACGAGCAGTACTTC
CDR3 protein: CASPPTAPKPHEQYF

V gene: TRBV19
J gene: TRBJ2-1
clone size: .
D gene: TRBD2
CDR3 DNA: TGTGCCAGTAGTCCCGGACTAGCGGGATTAATTGAGCAGTTCTTC
CDR3 protein: CASSPGLAGLIEQFF

V gene: TRBV30
J gene: TRBJ1-6
clone size: .
D gene: .
CDR3 DNA: TGTGCCTGGACCGAAGGGGGTACAGATAATTCACCCCTCCACTTT
CDR3 protein: CAWTEGGTDNSPLHF

V gene: TRBV28
J gene: TRBJ2-5
clone size: .
D gene: .
CDR3 DNA: TGTGCCAGCAGTTTAGGTGTGAAAGAGACCCAGTACTTC
CDR3 protein: CASSLGVKETQYF

V gene: TRBV30
J gene: TRBJ2-3
clone size: .
D gene: TRBD1
CDR3 DNA: TGTGCCTGGAGTGCTTCCGGGACAGGGGTCCCAGATACGCAGTATTTT
CDR3 protein: CAWSASGTGVPDTQYF

V gene: TRBV7-2
J gene: TRBJ2-7
clone size: few
D gene: TRBD1
CDR3 DNA: TGTGCCAGCAGCCCACGGACAGGGACCTACGAGCAGTACTTC
CDR3 protein: CASSPRTGTYEQYF

V gene: TRBV30
J gene: TRBJ2-3
clone size: .
D gene: TRBD1
CDR3 DNA: TGTGCCTGGGGGAAGGGACAGGGCACAGATACGCAGTATTTT
CDR3 protein: CAWGKGQGTDTQYF

V gene: TRBV27
J gene: TRBJ1-5
clone size: .
D gene: .
CDR3 DNA: TGTGCCAGCAGTTTAGGCGCGTATAGCAATCAGCCCCAGCATTTT
CDR3 protein: CASSLGAYSNQPQHF

V gene: TRBV4-1
J gene: TRBJ2-5
clone size: .
D gene: TRBD2
CDR3 DNA: TGCGCCAGCAGCCAAGGTCTACTAGCGGGAGGCTCGTACCAAGAGACCCAGTACTTC
CDR3 protein: CASSQGLLAGGSYQETQYF

V gene: TRBV5-1
J gene: TRBJ2-1
clone size: .
D gene: TRBD2
CDR3 DNA: TGCGCCAGCAGCGGACTAGCGGGAGCCTACAATGAGCAGTTCTTC
CDR3 protein: CASSGLAGAYNEQFF

V gene: TRBV4-2
J gene: TRBJ1-3
clone size: .
D gene: .
CDR3 DNA: TGTGCCAGCAGCCAAGAATTAGGGCTTAGCTCTGGAAACACCATATATTTT
CDR3 protein: CASSQELGLSSGNTIYF